Listed below are T cell receptor beta chains from one sample, sequenced in a study of PD-1 blockade in classical Hodgkin lymphoma. Some clones are missing from TCRdb's copy, which holds only in-frame ones; the method was immunoSEQ multiplex PCR. The table has about 90,000 clones, 83% seen once; the top ten hold about a sixth. The source material was peripheral blood mononuclear cells (PBMCs), sampled before the fourth cycle of nivolumab. The receptors come from a human donor with classical Hodgkin lymphoma. Each CDR3 is given with its conserved first and last residue. D genes are given only for firm matches. Size is stated for part of the rows, as once, few or many counts, or as a class when the clone is expanded.

clone size: few
V gene: TRBV30
J gene: TRBJ1-4
D gene: TRBD1
CDR3 protein: CAWSAGGSSEKLFF
CDR3 DNA: TGTGCCTGGAGCGCAGGGGGCTCATCTGAAAAACTGTTTTTT

clone size: .
V gene: TRBV6-5
J gene: TRBJ2-5
D gene: TRBD1
CDR3 protein: CASRGTGVPRETQYF
CDR3 DNA: TGTGCCAGCAGGGGGACAGGGGTCCCTCGGGAGACCCAGTACTTC

clone size: .
V gene: TRBV5-4
J gene: TRBJ2-7
D gene: .
CDR3 protein: CASSLEPFDEQYF
CDR3 DNA: TGTGCCAGCAGCTTGGAACCCTTCGACGAGCAGTACTTC

clone size: .
V gene: TRBV5-1
J gene: TRBJ2-1
D gene: .
CDR3 protein: CASSFGGSYNEQFF
CDR3 DNA: TGCGCCAGCAGCTTTGGTGGGAGCTACAATGAGCAGTTCTTC

clone size: .
V gene: TRBV5-1
J gene: TRBJ2-2
D gene: .
CDR3 protein: CASSLWQGSGELFF
CDR3 DNA: TGCGCCAGCAGCTTGTGGCAGGGGTCCGGGGAGCTGTTTTTT

clone size: .
V gene: TRBV5-4
J gene: TRBJ1-5
D gene: .
CDR3 protein: CASSLTTQDWGQPQHF
CDR3 DNA: TGTGCCAGCAGCCTTACAACTCAGGACTGGGGTCAGCCCCAGCATTTT

clone size: .
V gene: TRBV2
J gene: TRBJ2-5
D gene: .
CDR3 protein: CASSEALPGGAEYF
CDR3 DNA: TGTGCCAGCAGTGAAGCGCTTCCTGGAGGGGCTGAGTACTTC

clone size: .
V gene: TRBV5-4
J gene: TRBJ2-3
D gene: .
CDR3 protein: CASSLDVGPTDTQYF
CDR3 DNA: TGTGCCAGCAGCCTTGACGTGGGCCCCACAGATACGCAGTATTTT

clone size: .
V gene: TRBV5-5
J gene: TRBJ2-7
D gene: TRBD1
CDR3 protein: CASSPGTAPYEQYF
CDR3 DNA: TGTGCCAGCAGCCCCGGGACAGCCCCCTACGAGCAGTACTTC

clone size: .
V gene: TRBV7-6
J gene: TRBJ2-7
D gene: .
CDR3 protein: CASSFRPASGAYEQYF
CDR3 DNA: TGTGCCAGCAGCTTCCGCCCCGCGAGCGGTGCCTACGAGCAGTACTTC

clone size: .
V gene: TRBV7-8
J gene: TRBJ1-2
D gene: .
CDR3 protein: CASSLAGANGYTF
CDR3 DNA: TGTGCCAGCAGCTTAGCGGGCGCAAATGGCTACACCTTC

clone size: .
V gene: TRBV6-1
J gene: TRBJ2-1
D gene: .
CDR3 protein: CASSAGESLLHNEQFF
CDR3 DNA: TGTGCCAGCAGTGCGGGAGAGTCGCTTCTCCACAATGAGCAGTTCTTC

clone size: .
V gene: TRBV4-1
J gene: TRBJ2-1
D gene: .
CDR3 protein: CASSLGLTSYNEQFF
CDR3 DNA: TGCGCCAGCAGCCTCGGATTAACCTCCTACAATGAGCAGTTCTTC

clone size: .
V gene: TRBV18
J gene: TRBJ1-2
D gene: .
CDR3 protein: CASSPNTVANYGYTF
CDR3 DNA: TGTGCCAGCTCACCAAACACAGTAGCTAACTATGGCTACACCTTC

clone size: .
V gene: TRBV18
J gene: TRBJ2-7
D gene: .
CDR3 protein: CASSPSEGYEQYF
CDR3 DNA: TGTGCCAGCTCACCGTCGGAGGGCTACGAGCAGTACTTC

clone size: .
V gene: TRBV11-2
J gene: TRBJ1-1
D gene: TRBD1
CDR3 protein: CASSLTTGGKSEAFF
CDR3 DNA: TGTGCCAGCAGCTTAACGACAGGGGGAAAGTCTGAAGCTTTCTTT

clone size: .
V gene: TRBV6-4
J gene: TRBJ2-5
D gene: TRBD2
CDR3 protein: CASSETAGDQETQYF
CDR3 DNA: TGTGCCAGCAGTGAGACCGCGGGAGATCAAGAGACCCAGTACTTC

clone size: .
V gene: TRBV19
J gene: TRBJ1-4
D gene: .
CDR3 protein: CASSSGTTATNEKLFF
CDR3 DNA: TGTGCCAGTAGTAGCGGGACAACCGCAACTAATGAAAAACTGTTTTTT

clone size: .
V gene: TRBV11-1
J gene: TRBJ2-2
D gene: TRBD2
CDR3 protein: CASSLGLAGGSTGELFF
CDR3 DNA: TGTGCCAGCAGCTTAGGACTAGCGGGAGGTAGCACCGGGGAGCTGTTTTTT

clone size: .
V gene: TRBV4-2
J gene: TRBJ2-1
D gene: TRBD2
CDR3 protein: CASSRDSGSSYNEQFF
CDR3 DNA: TGTGCCAGCAGCCGAGATAGCGGGAGCTCCTACAATGAGCAGTTCTTC

clone size: .
V gene: TRBV19
J gene: TRBJ2-7
D gene: TRBD1
CDR3 protein: CASSWGQNSYEQYF
CDR3 DNA: TGTGCCAGTAGTTGGGGACAGAACTCCTACGAGCAGTACTTC

clone size: .
V gene: TRBV7-2
J gene: TRBJ2-3
D gene: TRBD2
CDR3 protein: CASSLAYGTNTDTQYF
CDR3 DNA: TGTGCCAGCAGCTTAGCCTACGGGACTAACACAGATACGCAGTATTTT

clone size: .
V gene: TRBV9
J gene: TRBJ1-2
D gene: .
CDR3 protein: CASSVGEMGKRNYGYTF
CDR3 DNA: TGTGCCAGCAGCGTAGGGGAAATGGGGAAGAGGAACTATGGCTACACCTTC

clone size: .
V gene: TRBV5-1
J gene: TRBJ1-1
D gene: .
CDR3 protein: CASSLAAMNTEAFF
CDR3 DNA: TGCGCCAGCAGCTTGGCAGCCATGAACACTGAAGCTTTCTTT

clone size: .
V gene: TRBV9
J gene: TRBJ1-1
D gene: .
CDR3 protein: CASSADSSDEAFF
CDR3 DNA: TGTGCCAGCAGCGCCGACAGTTCAGATGAAGCTTTCTTT

clone size: few
V gene: TRBV5-1
J gene: TRBJ2-1
D gene: .
CDR3 protein: CASSWDSKFF
CDR3 DNA: TGCGCCAGCAGCTGGGATAGTAAGTTCTTC

clone size: once
V gene: TRBV18
J gene: TRBJ1-3
D gene: TRBD1
CDR3 protein: CASSPTGGSPGNTIYF
CDR3 DNA: TGTGCCAGCTCGCCGACAGGGGGTTCTCCGGGAAACACCATATATTTT

clone size: .
V gene: TRBV23-1
J gene: TRBJ1-5
D gene: .
CDR3 protein: CASSQSSRGATQLGHQPQHF
CDR3 DNA: TGCGCCAGCAGTCAATCGTCAAGGGGGGCTACCCAACTCGGCCATCAGCCCCAGCATTTT

clone size: .
V gene: TRBV5-4
J gene: TRBJ2-5
D gene: TRBD2
CDR3 protein: CASSATSGSSETQYF
CDR3 DNA: TGTGCCAGCAGCGCGACTAGCGGGAGTAGCGAGACCCAGTACTTC

clone size: .
V gene: TRBV28
J gene: TRBJ1-5
D gene: .
CDR3 protein: CASSFSGVGRQPQHF
CDR3 DNA: TGTGCCAGCAGTTTTTCGGGGGTCGGACGGCAGCCCCAGCATTTT

clone size: .
V gene: TRBV10-3
J gene: TRBJ2-7
D gene: .
CDR3 protein: CAISTEYEQYF
CDR3 DNA: TGTGCCATCAGCACAGAGTACGAGCAGTACTTC

clone size: few
V gene: TRBV2
J gene: TRBJ1-2
D gene: .
CDR3 protein: CASSDRGSYGYTF
CDR3 DNA: TGTGCCAGCAGTGACCGGGGAAGCTATGGCTACACCTTC

clone size: few
V gene: TRBV27
J gene: TRBJ2-1
D gene: .
CDR3 protein: CASKAGAYNEQFF
CDR3 DNA: TGTGCCAGCAAGGCGGGCGCCTACAATGAGCAGTTCTTC

clone size: .
V gene: TRBV5-6
J gene: TRBJ1-1
D gene: .
CDR3 protein: CASSRVGVNTEAFF
CDR3 DNA: TGTGCCAGCAGCCGCGTAGGGGTGAACACTGAAGCTTTCTTT

clone size: .
V gene: TRBV5-4
J gene: TRBJ2-7
D gene: TRBD1
CDR3 protein: CASSQTPGGAFNEQYF
CDR3 DNA: TGTGCCAGCAGCCAAACCCCAGGGGGCGCCTTCAACGAGCAGTACTTC

clone size: .
V gene: TRBV30
J gene: TRBJ2-3
D gene: .
CDR3 protein: CAWSYDVRADTQYF
CDR3 DNA: TGTGCCTGGAGTTATGACGTACGGGCAGATACGCAGTATTTT

clone size: .
V gene: TRBV11-2
J gene: TRBJ2-3
D gene: TRBD2
CDR3 protein: CASSLTSGGPNTQYF
CDR3 DNA: TGTGCCAGCAGCTTGACTAGCGGGGGACCGAATACGCAGTATTTT

clone size: .
V gene: TRBV6-5
J gene: TRBJ1-1
D gene: .
CDR3 protein: CASSYSLNTEAFF
CDR3 DNA: TGTGCCAGCAGTTACAGCTTGAACACTGAAGCTTTCTTT

clone size: .
V gene: TRBV30
J gene: TRBJ2-2
D gene: TRBD2
CDR3 protein: CAWTSLAESGELFF
CDR3 DNA: TGTGCCTGGACCTCACTAGCGGAGTCCGGGGAGCTGTTTTTT

clone size: .
V gene: TRBV28
J gene: TRBJ1-1
D gene: .
CDR3 protein: CASSSGRGTEAFF
CDR3 DNA: TGTGCCAGCAGCTCAGGGAGGGGAACTGAAGCTTTCTTT

clone size: .
V gene: TRBV10-3
J gene: TRBJ2-7
D gene: TRBD2
CDR3 protein: CAISRAGVSYEQYF
CDR3 DNA: TGTGCCATCAGTCGAGCGGGAGTATCCTACGAGCAGTACTTC

clone size: .
V gene: TRBV5-1
J gene: TRBJ2-7
D gene: .
CDR3 protein: CASSLAQAREQYF
CDR3 DNA: TGCGCCAGCAGCTTGGCCCAGGCGAGGGAGCAGTACTTC

clone size: .
V gene: TRBV6-1
J gene: TRBJ1-2
D gene: .
CDR3 protein: CASSFDRFNYGYTF
CDR3 DNA: TGTGCCAGCAGTTTCGACAGGTTTAACTATGGCTACACCTTC

clone size: .
V gene: TRBV10-3
J gene: TRBJ2-3
D gene: .
CDR3 protein: CAIFSGTDTQYF
CDR3 DNA: TGTGCCATCTTTTCGGGGACAGATACGCAGTATTTT

clone size: .
V gene: TRBV19
J gene: TRBJ2-3
D gene: .
CDR3 protein: CASSLSGPSTDTQYF
CDR3 DNA: TGTGCCAGTAGTCTTAGCGGCCCTAGCACAGATACGCAGTATTTT

clone size: .
V gene: TRBV10-3
J gene: TRBJ2-2
D gene: TRBD1
CDR3 protein: CAISESGTGGSDTGELFF
CDR3 DNA: TGTGCCATCAGTGAGTCGGGGACAGGGGGCTCGGACACCGGGGAGCTGTTTTTT

clone size: .
V gene: TRBV7-9
J gene: TRBJ1-1
D gene: .
CDR3 protein: CASSGWTGNEAFF
CDR3 DNA: TGTGCCAGCAGCGGATGGACGGGAAATGAAGCTTTCTTT

clone size: .
V gene: TRBV9
J gene: TRBJ2-4
D gene: .
CDR3 protein: CASSASGNSDIQYF
CDR3 DNA: TGTGCCAGCAGCGCCTCAGGGAATTCGGACATTCAGTACTTC

clone size: .
V gene: TRBV5-1
J gene: TRBJ2-2
D gene: .
CDR3 protein: CASSLLTNTGELFF
CDR3 DNA: TGCGCCAGCAGCTTACTTACGAACACCGGGGAGCTGTTTTTT

clone size: .
V gene: TRBV29-1
J gene: TRBJ2-1
D gene: .
CDR3 protein: CSVDRGHEQFF
CDR3 DNA: TGCAGCGTTGACCGCGGGCATGAGCAGTTCTTC